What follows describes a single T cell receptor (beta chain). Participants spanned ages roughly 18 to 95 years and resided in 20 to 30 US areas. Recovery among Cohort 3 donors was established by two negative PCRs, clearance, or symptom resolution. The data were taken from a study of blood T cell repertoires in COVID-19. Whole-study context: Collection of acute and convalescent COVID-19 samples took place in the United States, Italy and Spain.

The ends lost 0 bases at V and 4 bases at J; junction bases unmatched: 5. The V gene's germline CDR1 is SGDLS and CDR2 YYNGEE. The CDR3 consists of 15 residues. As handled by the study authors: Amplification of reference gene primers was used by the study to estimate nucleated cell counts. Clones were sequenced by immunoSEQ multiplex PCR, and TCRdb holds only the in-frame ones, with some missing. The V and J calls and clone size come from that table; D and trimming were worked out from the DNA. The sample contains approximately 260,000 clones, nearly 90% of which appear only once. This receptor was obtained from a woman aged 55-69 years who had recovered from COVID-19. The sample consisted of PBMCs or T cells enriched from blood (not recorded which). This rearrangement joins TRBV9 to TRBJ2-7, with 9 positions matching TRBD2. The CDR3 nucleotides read TGTGCCAGCAGCGTAGTGGCTAGCGGGGATTACGAGCAGTACTTC. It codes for CASSVVASGDYEQYF.